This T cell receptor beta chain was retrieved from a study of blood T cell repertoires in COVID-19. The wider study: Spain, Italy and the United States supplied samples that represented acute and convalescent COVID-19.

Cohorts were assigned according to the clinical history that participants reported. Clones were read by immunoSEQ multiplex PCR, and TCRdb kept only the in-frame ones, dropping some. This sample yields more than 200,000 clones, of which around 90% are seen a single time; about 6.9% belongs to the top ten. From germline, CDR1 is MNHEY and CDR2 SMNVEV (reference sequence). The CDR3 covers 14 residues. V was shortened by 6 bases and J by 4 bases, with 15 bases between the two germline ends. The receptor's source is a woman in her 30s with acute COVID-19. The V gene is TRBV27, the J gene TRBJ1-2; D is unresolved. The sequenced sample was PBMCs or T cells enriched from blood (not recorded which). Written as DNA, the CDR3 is TGTGCCAGCAGCCGACTCCCGGACTTCTATGGCTACACCTTC. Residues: CASSRLPDFYGYTF.